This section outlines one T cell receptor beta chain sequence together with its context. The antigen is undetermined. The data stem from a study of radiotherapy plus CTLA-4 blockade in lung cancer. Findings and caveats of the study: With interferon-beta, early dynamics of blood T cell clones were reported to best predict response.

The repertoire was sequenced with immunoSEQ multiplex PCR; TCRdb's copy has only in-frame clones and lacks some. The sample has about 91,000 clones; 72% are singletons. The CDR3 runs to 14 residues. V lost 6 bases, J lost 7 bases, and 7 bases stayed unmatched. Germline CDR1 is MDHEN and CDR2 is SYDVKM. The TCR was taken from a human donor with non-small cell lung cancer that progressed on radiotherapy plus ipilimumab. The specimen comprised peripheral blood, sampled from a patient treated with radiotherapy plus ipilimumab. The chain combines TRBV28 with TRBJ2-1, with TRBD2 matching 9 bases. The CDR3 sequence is CASRMAGGWNEQFF. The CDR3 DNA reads TGTGCCAGCAGGATGGCGGGAGGGTGGAATGAGCAGTTCTTC.